The clone carrying this T cell receptor (beta chain) occurred once. CDR1 is SGHRS and CDR2 is YFSETQ in the germline V gene. Trimming took 4 bases from V and 3 from J, leaving 17 bases between them. The CDR3 totals 16 residues. Primers included in the PCR were 60 Vbeta and 13 Jbeta primers. Profiled with immunoSEQ multiplex PCR; TCRdb holds only in-frame clones, not every one. The table lists 90,000 to 130,000 clones, about four fifths of them singletons. The data stem from a study of cytomegalovirus exposure and HLA in healthy donors. This clonotype was obtained from a man aged 30-40 years in good health and CMV-seropositive. Sequences were obtained from PBMCs. This chain joins TRBV5-1 and TRBJ2-4; no clear D. In nucleotides, the CDR3 is TGCGCCAGCAGCGTAGACGCTAGAGCTGGCAAAAACATTCAGTACTTC. Translating gives CASSVDARAGKNIQYF.